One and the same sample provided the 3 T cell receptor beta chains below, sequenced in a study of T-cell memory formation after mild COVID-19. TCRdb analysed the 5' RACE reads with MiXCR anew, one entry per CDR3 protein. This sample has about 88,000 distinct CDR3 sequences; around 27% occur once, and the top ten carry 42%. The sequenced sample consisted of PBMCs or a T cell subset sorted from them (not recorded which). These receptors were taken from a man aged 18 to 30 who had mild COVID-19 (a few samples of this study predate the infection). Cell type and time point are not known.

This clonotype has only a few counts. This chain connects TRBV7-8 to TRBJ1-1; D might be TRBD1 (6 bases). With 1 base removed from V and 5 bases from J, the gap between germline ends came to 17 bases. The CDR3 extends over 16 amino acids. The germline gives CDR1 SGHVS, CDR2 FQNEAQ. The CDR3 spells CASSLVPQGMTTEAFF. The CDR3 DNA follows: TGTGCCAGCAGCTTAGTCCCACAGGGAATGACGACTGAAGCTTTCTTT.

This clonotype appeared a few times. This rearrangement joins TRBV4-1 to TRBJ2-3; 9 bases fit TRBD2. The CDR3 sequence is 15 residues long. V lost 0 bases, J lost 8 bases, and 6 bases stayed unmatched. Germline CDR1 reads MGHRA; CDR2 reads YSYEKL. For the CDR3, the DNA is TGCGCCAGCAGCCAAGAGGCTAGCGGGGAGGGTACGCAGTATTTT. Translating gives CASSQEASGEGTQYF.

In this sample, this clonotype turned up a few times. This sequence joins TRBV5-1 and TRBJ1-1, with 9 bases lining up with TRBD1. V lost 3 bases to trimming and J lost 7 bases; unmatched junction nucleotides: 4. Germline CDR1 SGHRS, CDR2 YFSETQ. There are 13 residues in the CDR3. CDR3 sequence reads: CASSWDRVREAFF. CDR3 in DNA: TGCGCCAGCAGCTGGGACAGGGTCCGTGAAGCTTTCTTT.